This T cell receptor beta chain was recorded in a study of blood T cell repertoires in COVID-19. In the study overall: The United States, Italy and Spain were the sources of the acute and convalescent COVID-19 samples.

TCRdb's copy holds only in-frame clones and misses some; the assay was immunoSEQ multiplex PCR. The sample yields just over 650,000 clones, approximately 90% seen once. The source of this sequence is a woman younger than 30 with acute or convalescent COVID-19. What was sequenced was peripheral blood.

The CDR3 coding sequence is TGCGCCAGCACCTGGGGGCTAGCGGGGGGGTACGAGCAGTACTTC. It encodes CASTWGLAGGYEQYF. V usage is TRBV5-1 and J usage is TRBJ2-7; 12 nucleotides line up with TRBD2. Trimming removed 6 bases from V and 4 bases from J; junction bases left unmatched: 8. The CDR3 runs 15 residues. From germline, CDR1 is SGHRS and CDR2 YFSETQ.